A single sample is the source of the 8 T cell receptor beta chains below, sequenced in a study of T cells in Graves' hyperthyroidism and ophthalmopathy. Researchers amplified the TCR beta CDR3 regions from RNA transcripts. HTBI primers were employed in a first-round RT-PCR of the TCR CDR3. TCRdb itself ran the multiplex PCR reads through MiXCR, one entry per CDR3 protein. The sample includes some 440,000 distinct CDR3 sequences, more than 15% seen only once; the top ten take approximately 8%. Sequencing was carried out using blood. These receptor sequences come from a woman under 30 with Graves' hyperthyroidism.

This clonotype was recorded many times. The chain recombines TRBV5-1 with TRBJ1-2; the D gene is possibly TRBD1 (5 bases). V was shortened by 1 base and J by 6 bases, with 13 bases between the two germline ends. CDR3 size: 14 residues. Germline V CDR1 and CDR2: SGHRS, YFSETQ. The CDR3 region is CASSLWEGEDGYTF. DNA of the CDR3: TGCGCCAGCAGCTTGTGGGAAGGGGAAGATGGCTACACCTTC.

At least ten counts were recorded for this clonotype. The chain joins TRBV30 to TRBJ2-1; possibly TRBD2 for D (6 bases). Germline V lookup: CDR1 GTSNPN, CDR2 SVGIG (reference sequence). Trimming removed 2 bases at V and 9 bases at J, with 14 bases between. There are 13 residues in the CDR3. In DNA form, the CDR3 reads TGTGCCTGGAGTCCGATCCCCGGGGGTGAGCAGTTCTTC. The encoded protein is CAWSPIPGGEQFF.

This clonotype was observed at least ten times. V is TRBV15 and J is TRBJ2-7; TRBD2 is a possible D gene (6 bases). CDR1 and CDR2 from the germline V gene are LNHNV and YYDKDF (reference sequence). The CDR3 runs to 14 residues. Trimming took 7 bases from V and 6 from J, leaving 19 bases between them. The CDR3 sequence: CATTTRGRSGEQYF. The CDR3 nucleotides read TGTGCCACCACCACCCGGGGGAGGTCGGGCGAGCAGTACTTC.

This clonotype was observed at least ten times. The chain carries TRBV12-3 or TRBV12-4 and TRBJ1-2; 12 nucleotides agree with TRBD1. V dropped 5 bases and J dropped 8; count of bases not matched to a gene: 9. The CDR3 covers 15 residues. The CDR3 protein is CASSPALGTGGGYTF. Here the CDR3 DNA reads TGTGCCAGCAGTCCGGCCTTGGGGACAGGGGGCGGCTACACCTTC.

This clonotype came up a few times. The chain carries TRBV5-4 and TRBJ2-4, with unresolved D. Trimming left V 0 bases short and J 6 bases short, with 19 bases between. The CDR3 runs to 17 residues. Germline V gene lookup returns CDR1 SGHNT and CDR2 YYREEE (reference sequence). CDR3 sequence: CASSLAGPSVTGNIQYF. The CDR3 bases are TGTGCCAGCAGCTTGGCCGGGCCATCGGTTACGGGAAACATTCAGTACTTC. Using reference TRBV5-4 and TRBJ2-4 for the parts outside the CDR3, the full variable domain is ETGVTQSPTHLIKTRGQQVTLRCSSQSGHNTVSWYQQALGQGPQFIFQYYREEENGRGNFPPRFSGLQFPNYSSELNVNALELDDSALYLCASSLAGPSVTGNIQYFGAGTRLSVL.

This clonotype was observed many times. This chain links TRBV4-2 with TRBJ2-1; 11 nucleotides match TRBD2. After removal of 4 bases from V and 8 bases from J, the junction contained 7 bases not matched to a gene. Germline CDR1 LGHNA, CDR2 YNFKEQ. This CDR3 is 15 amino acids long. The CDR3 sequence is CASSRVAGGNDEQFF. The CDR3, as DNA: TGTGCCAGCAGCCGAGTAGCGGGAGGGAATGATGAGCAGTTCTTC.

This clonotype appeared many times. CDR3 protein: CASSRWENTEAFF. The CDR3 DNA reads as TGCGCCAGCAGCCGCTGGGAGAACACTGAAGCTTTCTTT. This chain links TRBV5-1 with TRBJ1-1; D unresolved. Germline-derived CDR1 and CDR2 are SGHRS and YFSETQ. V was pared by 4 bases and J by 1 base, with 8 bases between. The CDR3 spans 13 residues.

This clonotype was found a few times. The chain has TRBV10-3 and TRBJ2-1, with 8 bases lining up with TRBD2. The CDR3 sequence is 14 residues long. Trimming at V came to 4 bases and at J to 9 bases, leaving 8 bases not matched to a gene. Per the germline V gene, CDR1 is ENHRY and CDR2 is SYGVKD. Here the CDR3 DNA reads TGTGCCATCAGTGGAGCGGGAGATGAGACTGAGCAGTTCTTC. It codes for CAISGAGDETEQFF.